This TCR beta chain comes out of a study of human T cells and chemical hapten exposure. Turning to the study itself: Sensitization used 2% DPC on 2 cm by 2 cm upper inner arm skin. For the approximately 25-week duration of the study, patients were given weekly doses of diphenylcyclopropenone on the scalp.

This clonotype was seen a few times. No antigen is known for it. The time point denotes: patch test 2, 6 weeks after DPC sensitization. Noted treatment: therapeutic diphenylcyclopropenone sensitization with weekly scalp DPC. The starting material, unfractionated whole blood, was used for total RNA extraction. Overall study findings and caveats: Counts of TCRs expanded at PT1 correlated positively with patch test score.

One entry per CDR3 protein results from TCRdb running MiXCR on the RACE reads. Seen here are tens of thousands of distinct CDR3 sequences, roughly 10% observed once, and the top ten hold about 1.6%. Looked up from germline, CDR1 is KGHSH and CDR2 is LQKENI. V was cut by 2 bases and J by 8 bases, with 15 bases left in between. This CDR3 is built from 14 residues. The source was whole blood, collected in connection with sensitization to the hapten diphenylcyclopropenone (DPC). This TCR was recovered from a man aged 18 to 30 with alopecia areata. Some clones in this sample may be carry-over from other donors' samples. The gene calls are TRBV18 and TRBJ1-2; D is ambiguous. The CDR3 reads CASSPLVEGQGYTF. The CDR3 nucleotides are TGTGCCAGCTCACCATTGGTTGAAGGGCAAGGCTACACCTTC.